Below, 10 T cell receptor beta chains from the same sample are listed, as sequenced in a study of PD-1 blockade in classical Hodgkin lymphoma. Indicated time point: cycle 4 day 1 (C4D1), after more than five weeks of nivolumab. Patients all relapsed after autologous stem cell transplantation, and there was variation in brentuximab vedotin exposure. CD4+ T cells were purified from thawed PBMCs by magnetic negative selection. The repertoire was sequenced with immunoSEQ multiplex PCR; TCRdb's copy has only in-frame clones and lacks some. Found here are around 37,000 clones, roughly 90% of them singletons; the top ten hold roughly 0.29%. Source: CD4+ T cells from blood, taken before the fourth cycle of nivolumab. All receptors come from a human donor with classical Hodgkin lymphoma.

This chain uses TRBV4-2 with TRBJ2-1, with D tentatively TRBD1 (6 bases). This CDR3 has 15 residues. Germline V gene sequence: CDR1 LGHNA, CDR2 YNFKEQ. V lost 0 bases, J lost 7 bases, and 13 bases lay in between. The CDR3 bases are TGTGCCAGCAGCCAAGATCGGCAGGGGCCAAATGAGCAGTTCTTC. Encoded protein: CASSQDRQGPNEQFF.

The gene calls are TRBV2 and TRBJ2-7; possibly TRBD1 or TRBD2 for D (5 bases each). Trimming took off 6 bases at V and 3 bases at J, with 9 bases between the two ends. This CDR3 is 12 amino acids long. The V gene's germline CDR1 is SNHLY and CDR2 FYNNEI. In DNA, the CDR3 is TGTGCCAGCAGGGAGGACAACTACGAGCAGTACTTC. It translates to CASREDNYEQYF.

The CDR3 bases are TGTGCCAGCACTTCGGGACAGGGGATCAATGAGCAGTTCTTC. It translates to CASTSGQGINEQFF. The rearrangement joins TRBV2 to TRBJ2-1; TRBD1 matches at 10 bases. Unmatched junction bases numbered 6, after V lost 7 bases and J lost 6 bases. This CDR3 comprises 14 residues. Per the germline V gene, CDR1 is SNHLY and CDR2 is FYNNEI.

The chain combines TRBV7-9 with TRBJ2-7; no definite D call. The ends were cut back, 5 bases at V and 0 bases at J, with 5 bases in the middle. Germline assignment: CDR1 SEHNR and CDR2 FQNEAQ (reference sequence). The CDR3 sequence is 12 residues long. The CDR3, as DNA: TGTGCCAGCAGCCCGAGCTCCTACGAGCAGTACTTC. Amino acid sequence: CASSPSSYEQYF. The full variable domain, in which reference TRBV7-9 and TRBJ2-7 provide the parts outside the CDR3, is DTGVSQNPRHKITKRGQNVTFRCDPISEHNRLYWYRQTLGQGPEFLTYFQNEAQLEKSRLLSDRFSAERPKGSFSTLEIQRTEQGDSAMYLCASSPSSYEQYFGPGTRLTVT.

The rearrangement uses TRBV11-2 and TRBJ2-7; 8 bases map to TRBD2. The CDR3 extends over 15 amino acids. Germline loops: CDR1 SGHAT, CDR2 FQNNGV. After removal of 2 bases from V and 6 bases from J, the junction contained 9 bases not matched to a gene. The CDR3 DNA sequence: TGTGCCAGCAGCTTAATAGCAGCGGGGGAGGGCGAGCAGTACTTC. Amino acids: CASSLIAAGEGEQYF. Full variable domain (missing parts from reference TRBV11-2 and TRBJ2-7): EAGVAQSPRYKIIEKRQSVAFWCNPISGHATLYWYQQILGQGPKLLIQFQNNGVVDDSQLPKDRFSAERLKGVDSTLKIQPAKLEDSAVYLCASSLIAAGEGEQYFGPGTRLTVT.

The chain is built from TRBV6-1 and TRBJ2-7, with D perhaps matching TRBD1 (6 bases). The length of the CDR3 is 13 residues. The germline V gene has CDR1 MNHNS and CDR2 SASEGT. Between the trimmed V and J ends, which lost 4 bases and 6 bases, there was a span of 13 bases. The CDR3 reads CASSGQVEGEQYF. In nucleotides, the CDR3 is TGTGCCAGCAGTGGACAGGTAGAAGGCGAGCAGTACTTC.

The V gene is TRBV5-1, the J gene TRBJ2-6; no firm D call. The CDR3 has 17 residues. Trimming shortened V by 0 bases and J by 0 bases, and 10 bases separated the two germline ends. Germline CDR1 reads SGHRS; CDR2 reads YFSETQ. Here the CDR3 reads CASSLALIDSGANVLTF. As DNA, the CDR3 is TGCGCCAGCAGCTTGGCCTTAATCGACTCTGGGGCCAACGTCCTGACTTTC.

The J gene is TRBJ1-2, the V gene TRBV28; tentatively, D is TRBD1 (6 bases). Germline CDR1 is MDHEN and CDR2 is SYDVKM. V was shortened by 5 bases and J by 7 bases, with 11 bases between the two germline ends. The length of the CDR3 is 12 residues. The CDR3 coding sequence is TGTGCCAGCAGTAGGGGGGTACCTGGCTACACCTTC. It yields the protein CASSRGVPGYTF.

V usage is TRBV30 and J usage is TRBJ1-2; 7 positions agree with TRBD1. The CDR3 length is 11 residues. Germline V gene lookup returns CDR1 GTSNPN and CDR2 SVGIG (reference sequence). V was pared by 5 bases and J by 8 bases, with 5 bases of the junction left unmatched. The CDR3 is CAWGNRGGYTF. The CDR3 bases are TGTGCCTGGGGAAACAGGGGAGGCTACACCTTC. The whole variable domain, filled in from reference TRBV30 and TRBJ1-2, reads SQTIHQWPATLVQPVGSPLSLECTVEGTSNPNLYWYRQAAGRGLQLLFYSVGIGQISSEVPQNLSASRPQDRQFILSSKKLLLSDSGFYLCAWGNRGGYTFGSGTRLTVV.

This clone was seen only once. This chain joins TRBV27 and TRBJ2-1, with D unclear. Germline CDR1 reads MNHEY; CDR2 reads SMNVEV (reference sequence). This CDR3 region has 18 residues. V lost 0 bases and J 0 bases, leaving 15 bases between the germline ends. The CDR3 loop is CASSLSNRFGSSYNEQFF. The CDR3 region has the DNA TGTGCCAGCAGTTTATCTAATCGGTTTGGTAGCTCCTACAATGAGCAGTTCTTC.